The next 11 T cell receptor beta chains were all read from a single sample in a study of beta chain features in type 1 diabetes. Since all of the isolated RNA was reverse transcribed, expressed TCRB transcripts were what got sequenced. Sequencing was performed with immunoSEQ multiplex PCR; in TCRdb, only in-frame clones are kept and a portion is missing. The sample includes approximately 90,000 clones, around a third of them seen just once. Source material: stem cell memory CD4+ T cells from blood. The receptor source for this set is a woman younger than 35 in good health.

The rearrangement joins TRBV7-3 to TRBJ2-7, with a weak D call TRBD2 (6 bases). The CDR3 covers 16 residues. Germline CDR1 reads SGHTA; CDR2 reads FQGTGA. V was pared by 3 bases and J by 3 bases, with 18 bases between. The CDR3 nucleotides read TGTGCCAGCAGCTTCCCCCCCGGTTCGGGGGACTACGAGCAGTACTTC. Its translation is CASSFPPGSGDYEQYF.

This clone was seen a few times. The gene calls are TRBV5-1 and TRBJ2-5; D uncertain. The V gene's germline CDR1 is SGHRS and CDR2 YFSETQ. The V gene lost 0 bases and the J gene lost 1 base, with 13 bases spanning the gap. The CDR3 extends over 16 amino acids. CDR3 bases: TGCGCCAGCAGCTTGGAATCTGGGCAGCCCCAAGAGACCCAGTACTTC. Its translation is CASSLESGQPQETQYF.

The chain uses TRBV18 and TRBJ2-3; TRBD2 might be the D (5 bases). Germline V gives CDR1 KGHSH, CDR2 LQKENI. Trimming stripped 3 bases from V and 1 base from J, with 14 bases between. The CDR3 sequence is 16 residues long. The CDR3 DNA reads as TGTGCCAGCTCACCCCTGCCCCCAGCGGGCACAGATACGCAGTATTTT. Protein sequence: CASSPLPPAGTDTQYF. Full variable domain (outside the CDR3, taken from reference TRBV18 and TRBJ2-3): NAGVMQNPRHLVRRRGQEARLRCSPMKGHSHVYWYRQLPEEGLKFMVYLQKENIIDESGMPKERFSAEFPKEGPSILRIQQVVRGDSAAYFCASSPLPPAGTDTQYFGPGTRLTVL.

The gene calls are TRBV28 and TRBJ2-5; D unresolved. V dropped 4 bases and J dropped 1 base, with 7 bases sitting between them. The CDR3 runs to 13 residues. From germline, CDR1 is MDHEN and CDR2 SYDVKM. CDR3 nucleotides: TGTGCCAGCAGTTACGGGTCCCAAGAGACCCAGTACTTC. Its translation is CASSYGSQETQYF.

CDR3 amino acids: CASSQQGMIVTDTQYF. CDR3 in DNA: TGTGCCAGCAGCCAACAGGGGATGATAGTCACAGATACGCAGTATTTT. The genes are TRBV7-3 and TRBJ2-3; 7 nucleotides line up with TRBD1. This CDR3 spans 16 amino acids. V trimming: 5 bases; J trimming: 2 bases; junction bases outside the gene matches: 10. CDR1 and CDR2 from the germline V gene are SGHTA and FQGTGA.

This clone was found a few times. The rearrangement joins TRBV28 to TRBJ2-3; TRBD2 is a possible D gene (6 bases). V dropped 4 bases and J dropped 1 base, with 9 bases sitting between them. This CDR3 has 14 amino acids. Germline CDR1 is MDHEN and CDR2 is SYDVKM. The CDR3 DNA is TGTGCCAGCAGTTCGCCTAGCGGCACAGATACGCAGTATTTT. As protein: CASSSPSGTDTQYF.

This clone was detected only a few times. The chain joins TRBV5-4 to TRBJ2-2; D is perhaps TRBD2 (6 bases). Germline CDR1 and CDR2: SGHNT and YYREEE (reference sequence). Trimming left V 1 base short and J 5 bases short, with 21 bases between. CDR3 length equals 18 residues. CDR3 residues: CASSLFPVAEGRTGELFF. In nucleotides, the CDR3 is TGTGCCAGCAGCTTGTTCCCGGTTGCGGAGGGACGAACCGGGGAGCTGTTTTTT.

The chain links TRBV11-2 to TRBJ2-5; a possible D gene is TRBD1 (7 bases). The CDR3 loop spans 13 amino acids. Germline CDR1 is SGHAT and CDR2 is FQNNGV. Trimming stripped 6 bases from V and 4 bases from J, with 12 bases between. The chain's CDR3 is CASRRQGGETQYF. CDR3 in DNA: TGTGCCAGCAGGAGACAGGGAGGAGAGACCCAGTACTTC.

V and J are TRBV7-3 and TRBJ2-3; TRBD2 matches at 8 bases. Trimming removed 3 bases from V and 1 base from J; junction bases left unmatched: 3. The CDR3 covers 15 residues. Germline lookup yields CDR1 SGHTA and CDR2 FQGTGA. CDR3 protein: CASSFYGGGTDTQYF. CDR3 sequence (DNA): TGTGCCAGCAGCTTCTACGGGGGGGGCACAGATACGCAGTATTTT.

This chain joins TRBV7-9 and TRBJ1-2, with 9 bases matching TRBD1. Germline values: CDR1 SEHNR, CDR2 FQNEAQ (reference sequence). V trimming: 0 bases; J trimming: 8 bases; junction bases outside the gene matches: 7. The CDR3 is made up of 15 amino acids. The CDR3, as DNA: TGTGCCAGCAGCTTAGCGGGGACAGGGACCAGGGGCTACACCTTC. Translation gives CASSLAGTGTRGYTF.

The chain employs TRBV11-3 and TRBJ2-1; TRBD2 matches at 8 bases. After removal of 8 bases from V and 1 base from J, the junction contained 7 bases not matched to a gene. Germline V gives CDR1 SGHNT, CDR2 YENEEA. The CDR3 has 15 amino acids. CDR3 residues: CASQTSGSSYNEQFF. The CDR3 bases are TGTGCCAGCCAGACCAGCGGGAGTTCCTACAATGAGCAGTTCTTC. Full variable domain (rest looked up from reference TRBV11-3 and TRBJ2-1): EAGVVQSPRYKIIEKKQPVAFWCNPISGHNTLYWYLQNLGQGPELLIRYENEEAVDDSQLPKDRFSAERLKGVDSTLKIQPAELGDSAVYLCASQTSGSSYNEQFFGPGTRLTVL.